This T cell receptor (delta chain) was retrieved from a study of DNA immune sequencing with unique molecular identifiers (dated by TCRdb to between 2020 and 2021). Background on the whole study: gammadelta T cells were enriched from buffy coats using immunomagnetic cell separation, and their genomic DNA was sequenced. Fluorescence-activated cell sorting was used to enrich gammadelta T cells from the PBMC of 10 healthy people. To compare enriched and non-enriched samples, about 93 ng of enriched gammadelta T-cell DNA and about 1 ug of non-enriched PBMC DNA were sequenced. An ultrasensitive DNA-based TRD repertoire sequencing method using PCR-introduced unique molecular identifiers was developed and validated in the study. The method was validated on synthetic reference molecules and on blood samples from healthy individuals. Healthy individuals were used as donors, and sorted peripheral blood gammadelta T cells were profiled from ten to eleven of these donors. Paper-wide results and their limitations: The primer-based approach cannot detect novel TRD sequences that are not targeted by the primers. TRD repertoire diversity differed among healthy donors, and several donors were highly oligoclonal, with the top 5 clonotypes making up more than half of productive molecules. Among clonotypes in healthy donors, TRDV2 paired with TRDJ1 was identified as the most common TRD rearrangement.

This clone has a handful of counts. Its recognized antigen is unknown. A far larger clone differs by one base, so this is likely a read error. Library prep was done by multiplex PCR. A 32-plex assay with primers for all 8 TRDV and 4 TRDJ genes covering the CDR3 was used to amplify genomic DNA. A 12-nucleotide UMI was introduced during 2 to 4 barcoding PCR cycles, after which a second PCR was performed with Illumina adapter primers. AMPure XP beads were used to purify the libraries, and library quality was checked on a Fragment Analyzer using the HS NGS Fragment kit. Sequencing was run on an Illumina MiniSeq mid-output kit with roughly 20% PhiX and 150 cycles of paired-end reads. As for how the authors treated the data: Reads were processed with MIGEC version 1.2.9 to group reads by UMI and build error-corrected consensus sequences. For post-processing, modified scripts from VDJtools version 1.2.1 were used together with the tcR R package. Via CATT, TCRdb reprocessed the public reads, and rows with identical DNA were then joined. These V and J calls rely on TCRdb rather than the paper's analysis. For this sample there are under 3,000 delta-chain clones; around 14% appear just once. The ten top clones hold 20% to 25% of the sample.

V is reduced by 2 bases and J by 5 bases, leaving a spacing of 15 bases between them. The CDR3 has 17 amino acids, counting the end cysteine and phenylalanine. Only the CDR3 DNA stays, 51 bases, in frame from base 1. Via the germline V gene, CDR1 is GEAIGNYY and CDR2 EKD. The sample taken for sequencing was gamma-delta T cells from PBMCs. The chain couples TRDV2 to TRDJ3; a weak D assignment points to TRDD3 (6 bases agree). The receptor was isolated from a human donor in good health. In nucleotides, the sequence is TGTGCCTGTGACAAGCTGGGGTATAGAGGGGACACCCGACAGATGTTTTTC. Its amino acids are CACDKLGYRGDTRQMFF.